The sequence of this T cell receptor (beta chain) was determined in a study of PD-L1 blockade in urothelial cancer. Study summary: Researchers looked at the blood 3 weeks (second dose) and 6 weeks after treatment began. Median blood clonality was roughly 0.087, with around 83,000 unique TCRs.

The V end lost 6 bases, the J end lost 8 bases, and 20 bases lay between the germline ends. The CDR3 covers 15 residues. Germline CDR1 LNHDA, CDR2 SQIVND (reference sequence). The time point denotes: pretreatment peripheral blood. The table lists this clone with a count of one. Its target is unknown. Produced via immunoSEQ multiplex PCR; TCRdb's table is partial and in-frame only. The data contain some 20,000 clones, over 75% of them singletons. Study-wide findings and caveats: Survival was better when pretreatment blood TCR clonality fell below the median.

The sequence derives from an older man with urothelial cancer. The chain is built from TRBV19 and TRBJ2-1; D might be TRBD2 (6 bases). This sample comprised PBMCs, obtained around atezolizumab (anti-PD-L1) treatment. The CDR3 reads CASRQDRGIGYEQFF. DNA for the CDR3: TGTGCCAGTAGGCAGGACCGCGGGATTGGGTATGAGCAGTTCTTC.